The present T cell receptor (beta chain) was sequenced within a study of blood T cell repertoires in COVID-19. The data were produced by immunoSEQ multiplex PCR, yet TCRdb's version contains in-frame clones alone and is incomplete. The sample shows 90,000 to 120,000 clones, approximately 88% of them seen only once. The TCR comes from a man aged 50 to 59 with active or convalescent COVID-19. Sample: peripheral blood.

CDR3 nucleotides: TGTGCCAGCAGCGGCGGACAGAACACTGAAGCTTTCTTT. It codes for CASSGGQNTEAFF. V and J are TRBV12-3 or TRBV12-4 and TRBJ1-1; TRBD1 might be the D (5 bases). V was clipped by 6 bases and J by 1 base, with 9 bases between them. CDR3 length: 13 residues.